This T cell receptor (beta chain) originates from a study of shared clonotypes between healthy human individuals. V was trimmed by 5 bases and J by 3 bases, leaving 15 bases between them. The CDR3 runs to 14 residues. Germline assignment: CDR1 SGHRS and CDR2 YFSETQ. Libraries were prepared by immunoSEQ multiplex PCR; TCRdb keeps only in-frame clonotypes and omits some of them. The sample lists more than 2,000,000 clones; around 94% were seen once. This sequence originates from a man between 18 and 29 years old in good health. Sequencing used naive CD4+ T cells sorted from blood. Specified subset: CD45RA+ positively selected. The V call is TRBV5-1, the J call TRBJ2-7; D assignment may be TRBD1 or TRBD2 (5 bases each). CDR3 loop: CASRPGPGDYEQYF. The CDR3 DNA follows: TGCGCCAGCAGGCCGGGACCGGGCGACTACGAGCAGTACTTC.